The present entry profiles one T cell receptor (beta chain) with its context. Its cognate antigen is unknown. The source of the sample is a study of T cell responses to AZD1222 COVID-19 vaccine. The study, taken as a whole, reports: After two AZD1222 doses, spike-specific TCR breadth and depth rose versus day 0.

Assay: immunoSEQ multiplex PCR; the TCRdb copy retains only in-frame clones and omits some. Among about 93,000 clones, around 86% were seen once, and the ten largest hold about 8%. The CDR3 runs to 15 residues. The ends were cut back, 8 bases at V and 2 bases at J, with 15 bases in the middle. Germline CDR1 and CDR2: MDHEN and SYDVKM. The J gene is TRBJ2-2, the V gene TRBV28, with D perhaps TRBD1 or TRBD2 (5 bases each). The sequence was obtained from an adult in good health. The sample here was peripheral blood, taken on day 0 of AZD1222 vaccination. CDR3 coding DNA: TGTGCCAGCCCTCCCGTGGGGGTTAACACCGGGGAGCTGTTTTTT. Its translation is CASPPVGVNTGELFF.